Sequencing of this TCR beta chain was carried out in a study of Graves' ophthalmopathy and Graves' hyperthyroidism. This clonotype has a count of ten or more. The germline V gene has CDR1 SGHAT and CDR2 FQDESV (reference sequence). The V gene end was trimmed by 7 bases and the J gene end by 4 bases; junction bases not matched to a gene: 8. This CDR3 is 14 amino acids long. From RNA, the CDR3 regions of TCR beta chains were amplified and sequenced. The first-round RT-PCR employed HTBI primers together with the Qiagen OneStep RT-PCR kit. A multiplex PCR was then performed as the second round. MiXCR, applied by TCRdb to the multiplex PCR reads, yields one record per CDR3 protein. Among under 400,000 distinct CDR3 sequences listed, roughly 15% were seen once.

Input material: peripheral blood. The chain employs TRBV11-1 and TRBJ1-1; TRBD1 matches 8 bases. This clonotype originated in an adult man with Graves' ophthalmopathy. CDR3 sequence (DNA): TGTGCCAGCAAGTTAGCAGGGGGCGGCACTGAAGCTTTCTTT. It translates to CASKLAGGGTEAFF.